The 20 T cell receptor beta chains given below trace back to one sample, sequenced in a study of cytomegalovirus exposure and HLA in healthy donors. Primers for the PCR totalled 60 Vbeta and 13 Jbeta. Profiling relied on immunoSEQ multiplex PCR, and the TCRdb table lists in-frame clones only, not all of them. The sample lists roughly 240,000 clones; roughly 84% were seen once. Source material: PBMCs. The source of these receptors is a girl aged 2 to 10 in good health and CMV-seronegative.

The gene calls are TRBV29-1 and TRBJ1-5, with D hard to call. Germline V gene lookup returns CDR1 SQVTM and CDR2 ANQGSEA. CDR3 size: 14 residues. V was pared by 4 bases and J by 4 bases, with 14 bases between. CDR3 nucleotides: TGCAGCGTTGCAAGGAACAGCCCGAATCAGCCCCAGCATTTT. Translation: CSVARNSPNQPQHF.

The V gene is TRBV27, the J gene TRBJ2-1, with 7 bases aligning to TRBD2. Germline CDR1 and CDR2: MNHEY and SMNVEV (reference sequence). The ends lost 7 bases at V and 2 bases at J; junction bases unmatched: 8. This CDR3 is built from 15 residues. The CDR3 DNA reads TGTGCCAGCACCAGAGGCGGGAGTCCCTACAATGAGCAGTTCTTC. Translating gives CASTRGGSPYNEQFF.

The chain employs TRBV21-1 and TRBJ2-4; TRBD1, the table's D call, lacks a check against the DNA. TRBV21-1 is annotated as a pseudogene. The CDR3 covers 17 residues. The CDR3 sequence: CASATELQGRAKNIQYF. The CDR3 coding sequence is TGTGCCAGCGCAACTGAATTGCAGGGAAGAGCCAAAAACATTCAGTACTTC.

The chain has TRBV5-1 and TRBJ2-5; D not resolved. V lost 1 base and J lost 5, with 9 bases in between. Germline V gene sequence: CDR1 SGHRS, CDR2 YFSETQ. CDR3 length: 13 residues. This chain's CDR3 is CASSLRPRETQYF. CDR3 sequence (DNA): TGCGCCAGCAGCTTGAGGCCGCGGGAGACCCAGTACTTC.

The V gene is TRBV6-5, the J gene TRBJ2-3; no definite D call. With 2 bases removed from V and 2 bases from J, the gap between germline ends came to 8 bases. The germline CDR1 and CDR2 sequences are MNHEY and SVGAGI. The CDR3 runs to 14 residues. The DNA of the CDR3 is TGTGCCAGCAGTTACGTACTTTCCACAGATACGCAGTATTTT. As protein: CASSYVLSTDTQYF.

The V gene is TRBV30, the J gene TRBJ2-6, with TRBD2 identical over 7 bases. Germline CDR1 reads GTSNPN; CDR2 reads SVGIG (reference sequence). There are 14 residues in the CDR3. The V gene end was trimmed by 2 bases and the J gene end by 3 bases; junction bases not matched to a gene: 1. CDR3 DNA sequence: TGTGCCTGGAGTAGCGGGGTTGGGGCCAACGTCCTGACTTTC. Translated, it gives CAWSSGVGANVLTF.

V and J are TRBV2 and TRBJ2-3; D is possibly TRBD1 (6 bases). Germline values: CDR1 SNHLY, CDR2 FYNNEI. The CDR3 runs to 15 residues. V lost 4 bases and J lost 2, with 13 bases in between. The CDR3 loop is CASSGWGRPTDTQYF. CDR3 coding DNA: TGTGCCAGCAGTGGGTGGGGGCGACCCACAGATACGCAGTATTTT. The full variable domain, rest sourced from reference TRBV2 and TRBJ2-3, is EPEVTQTPSHQVTQMGQEVILRCVPISNHLYFYWYRQILGQKVEFLVSFYNNEISEKSEIFDDQFSVERPDGSNFTLKIRSTKLEDSAMYFCASSGWGRPTDTQYFGPGTRLTVL.

A few counts support this clone. This rearrangement joins TRBV5-6 to TRBJ1-1; D might be TRBD1 (5 bases). The V gene lost 2 bases and the J gene lost 0 bases, with 5 bases spanning the gap. The germline gives CDR1 SGHDT, CDR2 YYEEEE. CDR3 size: 13 residues. CDR3 residues: CASSFRVNTEAFF. The CDR3 region has the DNA TGTGCCAGCAGCTTCAGGGTGAACACTGAAGCTTTCTTT.

This chain uses TRBV2 with TRBJ1-2; D gene ambiguous. Germline CDR1 SNHLY, CDR2 FYNNEI. Trimming removed 4 bases at V and 8 bases at J, with 14 bases between. The CDR3 is 13 residues long. The DNA of the CDR3 is TGTGCCAGCAGTGCAGGACGGGGTGAAGGCTACACCTTC. It codes for CASSAGRGEGYTF.

Written as DNA, the CDR3 is TGCGCCAGCAGCCAAGCCCGGTCCCTCCACTTT. It codes for CASSQARSLHF. The V call is TRBV4-1, the J call TRBJ1-6, with no clear D. The CDR3 spans 11 residues. V lost 1 base, J lost 14 bases, and 6 bases lay in between. The germline V gene encodes CDR1 MGHRA and CDR2 YSYEKL.

The chain uses TRBV5-1 and TRBJ1-3, with TRBD1 matching 9 bases. V shed 3 bases, J shed 4 bases, and the junction held 8 bases outside the gene matches. This CDR3 has 16 residues. CDR1 and CDR2 from the germline V gene are SGHRS and YFSETQ. CDR3 loop: CASSSTDRGLGNTIYF. As DNA, the CDR3 is TGCGCCAGCAGCTCAACGGACAGGGGCCTCGGAAACACCATATATTTT.

This chain connects TRBV7-9 to TRBJ2-5; 9 nucleotides align to TRBD1. The J call may be faulty, since TRBJ2-7 better matches the DNA end. CDR3 length equals 15 residues. The V gene's germline CDR1 is SEHNR and CDR2 FQNEAQ (reference sequence). The CDR3 DNA follows: TGTGCCAGCACCCTGACGGGACAGGGCTTCCACGAGCAGTACTTC. Protein sequence: CASTLTGQGFHEQYF.

The chain joins TRBV27 to TRBJ1-1, with a tentative D call TRBD1 (5 bases). The CDR3 is made up of 14 amino acids. CDR1 and CDR2 from the germline V gene are MNHEY and SMNVEV (reference sequence). V lost 0 bases, J lost 11 bases, and 16 bases lay in between. The CDR3 DNA sequence: TGTGCCAGCAGTTTATCAGTCGACAGTCCGTTTGCTTTCTTT. Translated: CASSLSVDSPFAFF.

The chain links TRBV20-1 to TRBJ2-7, with a tentative D call TRBD1 (6 bases). Trimming stripped 5 bases from V and 3 bases from J, with 8 bases between. The CDR3 is 11 residues long. Germline CDR1 and CDR2: DFQATT and SNEGSKA (reference sequence). In DNA, the CDR3 is TGCAGTGCTGCCAGGGGCTACGAGCAGTACTTC. Translation gives CSAARGYEQYF.

This clone has a single count. CDR3 nucleotide sequence: TGTGCCAGCAGCCCACCGGACAGGGACACTGAAGCTTTCTTT. Translating it yields CASSPPDRDTEAFF. V is TRBV21-1 and J is TRBJ1-1; TRBD1 is the table's D call and was not checked against the DNA. TRBV21-1 is deemed a pseudogene. The length of the CDR3 is 14 residues.

The rearrangement links TRBV6-6 to TRBJ2-1; 10 bases line up with TRBD2. Germline V gene data show CDR1 as MNHNY and CDR2 as SVGAGI (reference sequence). V trimming: 5 bases; J trimming: 1 base; junction bases outside the gene matches: 2. The length of the CDR3 is 15 residues. The CDR3 sequence is CASSRTSGSYNEQFF. In DNA, the CDR3 is TGTGCCAGCAGTCGGACTAGCGGTTCCTACAATGAGCAGTTCTTC.

The rearrangement uses TRBV5-5 and TRBJ2-5, with TRBD1 identical over 7 bases. Looked up from germline, CDR1 is SGHKS and CDR2 is YYEKEE (reference sequence). The CDR3 covers 16 residues. V lost 1 base, J lost 2 bases, and 8 bases stayed unmatched. The CDR3 DNA reads TGTGCCAGCAGCTTGACAGGGGCCCCTCTACAAGAGACCCAGTACTTC. Protein product: CASSLTGAPLQETQYF.

This sequence joins TRBV4-1 and TRBJ2-5, with unresolved D. Germline V gene data show CDR1 as MGHRA and CDR2 as YSYEKL. The CDR3 is made up of 16 amino acids. Trimming took 3 bases from V and 1 from J, leaving 15 bases between them. CDR3 in amino acids: CASSQVGPASQETQYF. The CDR3 DNA follows: TGCGCCAGCAGCCAGGTGGGTCCAGCGAGCCAAGAGACCCAGTACTTC.

J is TRBJ2-1 and V is TRBV27; possibly TRBD1 for D (6 bases). The CDR3 spans 15 residues. V shed 3 bases and J shed 4 bases, with 13 bases lying between them. Germline V CDR1 and CDR2: MNHEY, SMNVEV (reference sequence). CDR3 sequence reads: CASSLSDSLYNEQFF. The CDR3 nucleotides are TGTGCCAGCAGTTTGTCGGACAGCTTATACAATGAGCAGTTCTTC.

This chain joins TRBV7-6 and TRBJ2-7; 8 positions match TRBD2. This CDR3 spans 15 amino acids. Germline V CDR1 and CDR2: SGHVS, FNYEAQ. V gave up 2 bases and J gave up 0 bases; unmatched junction bases: 3. CDR3: CASSLRSGSSYEQYF. DNA for the CDR3: TGTGCCAGCAGCTTACGGAGCGGGAGCTCCTACGAGCAGTACTTC.